This TCR beta chain derives from a study of cytomegalovirus exposure and HLA in healthy donors. Assay: immunoSEQ multiplex PCR; the TCRdb copy retains only in-frame clones and omits some. The sample carries roughly 220,000 clones, 80% to 95% recorded once. Study-level results: A list of 150 to 200 TCR beta chains associated with cytomegalovirus was given.

Trimming removed 3 bases from V and 4 bases from J, with 12 bases in between. The CDR3 covers 14 residues. Germline V gives CDR1 LNHDA, CDR2 SQIVND (reference sequence). For this clone: The antigen remains undetermined.

The sequenced sample consisted of PBMCs. The origin of this receptor is a woman under 30 in good health and CMV-seronegative. The J gene is TRBJ1-2, the V gene TRBV19; D not certain. The CDR3 is CASSIAQEVYGYTF. The CDR3 DNA sequence: TGTGCCAGTAGTATTGCCCAGGAGGTCTATGGCTACACCTTC.